The present TCR beta chain was sequenced within a study of T cell repertoires in cytomegalovirus infection. For the study at large: CMV infection plus the matching HLA type was flagged by public TCR beta signatures.

Each CDR3 protein is one row after TCRdb ran MiXCR on the reads. Among fewer than 200,000 distinct CDR3 sequences, around 20% were seen once, and the ten largest hold around 3.1%. The sequencing input was PBMCs. The clonotype comes from a human donor in good health (CMV status not recorded). Some clones in this sample may be carry-over from other donors' samples.

DNA for the CDR3: TGTGCCACCAGACGGGGGACGGCGAACACCGGGGAGCTGTTTTTT. Translating gives CATRRGTANTGELFF. The chain joins TRBV19 to TRBJ2-2, with D tentatively TRBD2 (6 bases). Between the trimmed V and J ends, which lost 10 bases and 0 bases, there was a span of 15 bases. Germline V gene sequence: CDR1 LNHDA, CDR2 SQIVND (reference sequence). The CDR3 consists of 15 residues.